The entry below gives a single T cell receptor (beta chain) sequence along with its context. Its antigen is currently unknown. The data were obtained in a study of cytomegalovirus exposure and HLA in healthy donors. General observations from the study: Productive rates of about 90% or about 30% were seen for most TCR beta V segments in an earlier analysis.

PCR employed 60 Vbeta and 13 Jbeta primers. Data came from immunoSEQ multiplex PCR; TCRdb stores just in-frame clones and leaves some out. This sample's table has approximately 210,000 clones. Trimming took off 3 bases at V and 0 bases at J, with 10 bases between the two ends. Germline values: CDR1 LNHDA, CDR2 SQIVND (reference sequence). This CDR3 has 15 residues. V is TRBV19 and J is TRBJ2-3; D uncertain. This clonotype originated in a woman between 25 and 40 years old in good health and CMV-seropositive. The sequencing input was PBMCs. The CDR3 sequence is CASSMSDFSTDTQYF. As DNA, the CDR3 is TGTGCCAGTAGTATGTCAGACTTCAGCACAGATACGCAGTATTTT.